The rows below give T cell receptor beta chains drawn from one sample of a study of T cells in Graves' hyperthyroidism and ophthalmopathy. TCRdb re-derived calls from the multiplex PCR reads in MiXCR, one entry per CDR3 protein. The sample lists more than 500,000 distinct CDR3 sequences, over 12% seen once, with approximately 4.3% in the top ten. Sequencing used blood. The receptor set was obtained from a woman aged 40 to 49 with Graves' ophthalmopathy. Both conserved end residues are part of each CDR3. The D gene is left open where the match is weak. Size values are once, few and many counts, or a class for expanded clones, and some rows have none.

v_gene	abundance	d_gene	j_gene	CDR3aa	CDR3nt
TRBV19	few	TRBD2	TRBJ2-2	CASSIGVAGFTGELFF	TGTGCCAGTAGTATTGGTGTAGCGGGATTTACCGGGGAGCTGTTTTTT
TRBV29-1	few	.	TRBJ1-5	CSATGTSQSAQHF	TGCAGCGCTACCGGGACGTCACAATCAGCCCAGCATTTT
TRBV13	.	.	TRBJ2-7	CASSYMTGREEQYF	TGTGCCAGCAGCTATATGACAGGGCGGGAAGAGCAGTACTTC
TRBV3-1	.	TRBD2	TRBJ2-7	CASSRGTSGSIGEQYF	TGTGCCAGCAGCCGAGGGACTAGCGGGAGCATAGGCGAGCAGTACTTC
TRBV11-2	.	TRBD2	TRBJ2-2	CASSYELAGATGELFF	TGTGCCAGCAGCTACGAACTAGCGGGAGCCACCGGGGAGCTGTTTTTT
TRBV20-1	.	TRBD1	TRBJ2-7	CSATLGQGAFYEQYF	TGCAGTGCTACCCTAGGACAGGGGGCTTTCTACGAGCAGTACTTC
TRBV30	many	.	TRBJ1-2	CAWRPVYGYTF	TGTGCCTGGAGACCGGTCTATGGCTACACCTTC
TRBV20-1	many	.	TRBJ1-2	CSASPGNYGYTF	TGCAGTGCTTCCCCCGGAAACTATGGCTACACCTTC
TRBV7-2	many	TRBD2	TRBJ2-2	CASSVTSANTGELFF	TGTGCCAGCAGCGTCACTAGCGCGAACACCGGGGAGCTGTTTTTT
TRBV12-3/TRBV12-4	many	.	TRBJ1-1	CASKPGVFTEAFF	TGTGCCAGCAAACCAGGGGTTTTCACTGAAGCTTTCTTT
TRBV20-1	many	TRBD2	TRBJ2-7	CSATLATDEQYF	TGCAGTGCTACACTAGCGACTGACGAGCAGTACTTC
TRBV27	.	TRBD1	TRBJ2-7	CASSFIRGQRSYEQYF	TGTGCCAGCAGTTTTATTAGGGGACAGCGATCCTACGAGCAGTACTTC
TRBV28	many	.	TRBJ1-2	CASSLISRGPVGYTF	TGTGCCAGCAGTTTGATCTCTAGGGGCCCGGTCGGCTACACCTTC